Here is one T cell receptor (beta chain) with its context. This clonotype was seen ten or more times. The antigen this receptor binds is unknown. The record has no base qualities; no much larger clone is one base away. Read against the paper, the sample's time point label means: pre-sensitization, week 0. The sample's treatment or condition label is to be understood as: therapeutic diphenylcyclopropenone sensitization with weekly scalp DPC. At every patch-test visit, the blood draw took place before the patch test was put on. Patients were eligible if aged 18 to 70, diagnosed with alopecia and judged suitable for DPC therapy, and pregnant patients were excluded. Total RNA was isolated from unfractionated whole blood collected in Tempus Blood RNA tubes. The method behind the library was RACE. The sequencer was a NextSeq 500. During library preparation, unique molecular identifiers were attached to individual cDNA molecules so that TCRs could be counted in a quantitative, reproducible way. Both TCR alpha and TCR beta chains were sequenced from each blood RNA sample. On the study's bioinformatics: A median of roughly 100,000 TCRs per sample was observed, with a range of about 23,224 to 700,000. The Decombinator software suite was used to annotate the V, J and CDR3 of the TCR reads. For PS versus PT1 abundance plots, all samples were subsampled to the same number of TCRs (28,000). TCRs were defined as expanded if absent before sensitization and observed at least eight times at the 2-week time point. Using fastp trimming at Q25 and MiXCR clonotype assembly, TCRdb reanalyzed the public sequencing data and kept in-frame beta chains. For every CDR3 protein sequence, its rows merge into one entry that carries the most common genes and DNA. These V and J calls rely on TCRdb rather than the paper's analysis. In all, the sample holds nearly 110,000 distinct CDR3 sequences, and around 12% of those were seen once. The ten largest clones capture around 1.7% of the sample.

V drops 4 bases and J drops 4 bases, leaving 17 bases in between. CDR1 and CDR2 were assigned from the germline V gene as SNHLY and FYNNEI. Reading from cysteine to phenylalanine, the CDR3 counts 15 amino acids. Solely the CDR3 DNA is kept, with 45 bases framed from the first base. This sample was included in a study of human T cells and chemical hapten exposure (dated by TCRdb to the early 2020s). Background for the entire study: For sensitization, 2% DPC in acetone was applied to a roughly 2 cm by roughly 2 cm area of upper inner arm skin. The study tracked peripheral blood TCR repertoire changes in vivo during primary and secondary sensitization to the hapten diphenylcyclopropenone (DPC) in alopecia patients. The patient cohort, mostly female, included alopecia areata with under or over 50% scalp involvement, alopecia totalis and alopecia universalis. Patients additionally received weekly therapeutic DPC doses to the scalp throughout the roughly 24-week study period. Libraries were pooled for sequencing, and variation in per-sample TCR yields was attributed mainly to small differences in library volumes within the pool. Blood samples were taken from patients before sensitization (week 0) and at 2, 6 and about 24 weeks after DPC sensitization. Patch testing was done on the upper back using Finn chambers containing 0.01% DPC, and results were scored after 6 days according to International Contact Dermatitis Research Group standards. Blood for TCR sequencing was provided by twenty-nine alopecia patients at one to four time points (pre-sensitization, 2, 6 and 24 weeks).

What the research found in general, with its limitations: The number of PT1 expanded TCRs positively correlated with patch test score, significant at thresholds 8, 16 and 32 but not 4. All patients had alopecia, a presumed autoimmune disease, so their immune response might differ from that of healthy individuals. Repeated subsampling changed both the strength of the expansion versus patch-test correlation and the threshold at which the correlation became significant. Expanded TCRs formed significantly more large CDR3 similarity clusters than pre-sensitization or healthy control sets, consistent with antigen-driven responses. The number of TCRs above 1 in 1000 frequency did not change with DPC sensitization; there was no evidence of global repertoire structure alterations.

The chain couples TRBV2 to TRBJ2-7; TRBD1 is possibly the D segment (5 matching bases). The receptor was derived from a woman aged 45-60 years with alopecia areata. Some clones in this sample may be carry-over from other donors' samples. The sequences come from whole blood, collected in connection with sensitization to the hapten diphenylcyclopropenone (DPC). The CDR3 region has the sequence CASSVLGPGPYEQYF. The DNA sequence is TGTGCCAGCAGTGTTCTGGGGCCAGGACCTTACGAGCAGTACTTC.